Following are 16 T cell receptor beta chains from one sample sequenced in a study of CD8+ T cells in alopecia areata. Extracted from the samples, RNA was reverse transcribed into cDNA to serve as the sequencing template. Only in-frame clones appear in the TCRdb table, and some are missing; sequencing was by immunoSEQ multiplex PCR. This repertoire shows some 180,000 clones, about 48% found once; its top ten account for about a tenth. Regarding treatment: oral pan-JAK inhibitor, 5-10 mg twice daily. The sequencing used CD8+ T cells sorted from blood, collected at week 24, from a patient treated with tofacitinib. All receptors derive from a human donor with alopecia areata.

This clone was seen only once. The chain has TRBV6-1 and TRBJ2-5, with 8 bases aligning to TRBD2. The CDR3 length is 13 residues. Germline CDR1 and CDR2: MNHNS and SASEGT. Germline trimming cut 3 bases from V and 5 bases from J; bases unmatched to any gene: 2. CDR3 bases: TGTGCCAGCAGTGACAGCGGGGGTGAGACCCAGTACTTC. Amino acids: CASSDSGGETQYF.

This chain uses TRBV5-1 with TRBJ2-3; 7 bases line up with TRBD1. This CDR3 comprises 15 residues. Looked up from germline, CDR1 is SGHRS and CDR2 is YFSETQ. Trimming at V came to 2 bases and at J to 5 bases, leaving 8 bases not matched to a gene. CDR3 sequence reads: CASSLKSQGKDTQYF. CDR3 sequence (DNA): TGCGCCAGCAGCTTAAAATCACAGGGGAAAGATACGCAGTATTTT.

This chain uses TRBV7-9 with TRBJ2-3, with D maybe TRBD2 (5 bases). The CDR3 is made up of 14 amino acids. The germline V gene has CDR1 SEHNR and CDR2 FQNEAQ (reference sequence). V gave up 4 bases and J gave up 3 bases, with 11 bases separating them. The CDR3 reads CASSSDWQTDTQYF. The CDR3, as DNA: TGTGCCAGCAGCTCGGACTGGCAGACAGATACGCAGTATTTT.

At least ten counts were recorded for this clone. Other DNA sequences of this sample code for an identical CDR3. The CDR3, as DNA: TGTGCCAGTAGTATAGACCTTAGGGGAGCCAAAAACATTCAGTACTTC. This gives the protein CASSIDLRGAKNIQYF. The chain recombines TRBV19 with TRBJ2-4; D may be TRBD1 (5 bases). This CDR3 contains 16 residues. Per germline, CDR1 LNHDA and CDR2 SQIVND (reference sequence). The V gene lost 0 bases and the J gene lost 0 bases, with 9 bases spanning the gap.

This clone was seen a few times. The chain has TRBV7-9 and TRBJ1-4, with TRBD1 as a possible D gene (6 bases). V was cut by 5 bases and J by 8 bases, with 24 bases left in between. The CDR3 contains 17 residues. The germline gives CDR1 SEHNR, CDR2 FQNEAQ (reference sequence). CDR3 DNA sequence: TGTGCCAGCAGCCCGGACGGTGCACAGGGTGAGATGGAAAAACTGTTTTTT. As protein: CASSPDGAQGEMEKLFF.

The chain has TRBV10-3 and TRBJ1-1; 8 bases are a match to TRBD1. This CDR3 spans 12 amino acids. Losses at the gene ends were 8 bases for V and 4 bases for J; bases not matched to a gene: 3. Germline CDR1 is ENHRY and CDR2 is SYGVKD. Here the CDR3 DNA reads TGTGCCATCTCGACAGGGGTCACTGAAGCTTTCTTT. Its protein product is CAISTGVTEAFF.

This clone has just a few counts. The rearrangement links TRBV7-4 to TRBJ1-5; 8 bases match TRBD1. The germline V gene has CDR1 SGHVT and CDR2 SQSDAQ. The CDR3 runs to 14 residues. The J segment lost 6 bases and the V segment lost 5 bases, leaving 6 bases of the junction unmatched. CDR3 DNA sequence: TGTGCCAGCAGCGACGGACAGGGACCTCAGCCCCAGCATTTT. Amino acids: CASSDGQGPQPQHF. The full variable domain, completed using reference TRBV7-4 and TRBJ1-5, is GAGVSQSPRYKVAKRGRDVALRCDSISGHVTLYWYRQTLGQGSEVLTYSQSDAQRDKSGRPSGRFSAERPERSVSTLKIQRTEQGDSAVYLCASSDGQGPQPQHFGDGTRLSIL.

This clone was observed a single time. The chain links TRBV4-3 to TRBJ2-7, with D perhaps given as TRBD1 or TRBD2 (6 bases each). Looked up from germline, CDR1 is LGHNA and CDR2 is YSLEER. CDR3 length equals 15 residues. V lost 4 bases to trimming and J lost 0 bases, with 13 bases between them. The CDR3 nucleotides are TGCGCCAGCAGCCCGGGGGCGGGGACCTCCTACGAGCAGTACTTC. Protein sequence: CASSPGAGTSYEQYF.

This clone occurred a few times. CDR3 bases: TGTGCCAGCAGCCCACAGGGGGCCGACTACAATGAGCAGTTCTTC. It yields the protein CASSPQGADYNEQFF. This chain uses TRBV7-8 with TRBJ2-1; 9 nucleotides match TRBD1. Germline V gives CDR1 SGHVS, CDR2 FQNEAQ. V trimming: 5 bases; J trimming: 3 bases; junction bases outside the gene matches: 5. This CDR3 has 15 residues.

The V call is TRBV19, the J call TRBJ1-1; no definite D call. The CDR3 runs 13 residues. The V gene lost 2 bases and the J gene lost 7 bases, with 11 bases spanning the gap. Germline CDR1 reads LNHDA; CDR2 reads SQIVND (reference sequence). The CDR3 loop reads CASSISAVGEAFF. The CDR3 DNA is TGTGCCAGTAGTATATCTGCGGTGGGTGAAGCTTTCTTT.

CDR3 loop: CAWGPLQGEAFF. CDR3 coding DNA: TGTGCCTGGGGGCCACTCCAGGGTGAAGCTTTCTTT. The chain uses TRBV30 and TRBJ1-1, with D perhaps matching TRBD1 (5 bases). The CDR3 consists of 12 residues. Trimming took 5 bases from V and 7 from J, leaving 14 bases between them. Per germline, CDR1 GTSNPN and CDR2 SVGIG (reference sequence).

This clone was detected only a few times. The chain is built from TRBV29-1 and TRBJ1-4; no firm D call. The CDR3 covers 13 residues. The V end was cut by 5 bases, the J end by 0 bases, with 7 bases between. The germline CDR1 and CDR2 sequences are SQVTM and ANQGSEA. The DNA of the CDR3 is TGCAGCGTTCAGGACGCAACTAATGAAAAACTGTTTTTT. Protein: CSVQDATNEKLFF.

This clone was recorded only once. The V gene is TRBV28, the J gene TRBJ2-1, with D tentatively TRBD2 (6 bases). The CDR3 is 13 amino acids. Between the trimmed V and J ends, which lost 4 bases and 10 bases, there was a span of 14 bases. CDR1 is MDHEN and CDR2 is SYDVKM in the germline V gene. The CDR3 spells CASSSRGGAEQFF. The CDR3 DNA reads TGTGCCAGCAGTTCTAGGGGAGGAGCCGAGCAGTTCTTC. The complete variable domain, with remaining parts taken from reference TRBV28 and TRBJ2-1, reads DVKVTQSSRYLVKRTGEKVFLECVQDMDHENMFWYRQDPGLGLRLIYFSYDVKMKEKGDIPEGYSVSREKKERFSLILESASTNQTSMYLCASSSRGGAEQFFGPGTRLTVL.

The rearrangement joins TRBV10-2 to TRBJ1-1; D is unclear. The germline gives CDR1 WSHSY, CDR2 SAAADI. This CDR3 comprises 12 residues. V gave up 2 bases and J gave up 4 bases, with 5 bases separating them. CDR3 nucleotide sequence: TGCGCCAGCAGTGAGGTAGGCACTGAAGCTTTCTTT. Translating it yields CASSEVGTEAFF.

This clone has more than one count but fewer than ten. The rearrangement uses TRBV29-1 and TRBJ2-7, with TRBD1 matching 11 bases. The trim removed 6 bases at V and 4 bases at J, leaving 8 bases unmatched. There are 14 residues in the CDR3. Germline V gene data show CDR1 as SQVTM and CDR2 as ANQGSEA. The DNA of the CDR3 is TGCAGCGTCGTCCTCCGGGACAGGGGGTACGAGCAGTACTTC. This gives the protein CSVVLRDRGYEQYF.

The chain has TRBV9 and TRBJ2-3, with 10 bases identical to TRBD2. The CDR3 totals 17 residues. Germline V gene data show CDR1 as SGDLS and CDR2 as YYNGEE. V gave up 3 bases and J gave up 2 bases; unmatched junction bases: 9. CDR3 amino acids: CASSAFSGGQITDTQYF. The CDR3 DNA follows: TGTGCCAGCAGCGCCTTTAGCGGGGGGCAAATCACAGATACGCAGTATTTT.